These T cell receptor beta chains were read from a single sample in a study of T cells in Graves' hyperthyroidism and ophthalmopathy. Each CDR3 protein is one row after TCRdb ran MiXCR on the multiplex PCR reads. The sample contains about 420,000 distinct CDR3 sequences, approximately 13% of which appear only once. Input material: blood. The receptor source for this set is a woman between 18 and 29 years old with Graves' hyperthyroidism. Each CDR3 is given with its conserved first and last residue. Each record gives: J gene, clone size, V gene, D gene, CDR3 protein, CDR3 DNA. The D gene is left open where the match is weak. A clone size is listed for some rows: how often the clone was seen (once, few, many), or a class if it is expanded.

J: TRBJ2-1; size: NA; V: TRBV3-1; D: TRBD2; CDR3: CASSPTGTSGSTNEQFF; DNA: TGTGCCAGCAGCCCAACCGGGACTAGCGGGAGTACGAATGAGCAGTTCTTC
J: TRBJ1-2; size: few; V: TRBV30; D: TRBD1; CDR3: CAWRSAGGHGYTF; DNA: TGTGCCTGGAGGTCGGCAGGGGGCCATGGCTACACCTTC
J: TRBJ2-7; size: many; V: TRBV5-5; D: NA; CDR3: CASSHHRRGRQDEQYF; DNA: TGTGCCAGCAGCCATCACCGCCGCGGGAGACAGGACGAGCAGTACTTC
J: TRBJ2-1; size: NA; V: TRBV20-1; D: TRBD2; CDR3: CSVSGNNEQFF; DNA: TGCAGCGTTAGCGGGAACAATGAGCAGTTCTTC
J: TRBJ2-7; size: many; V: TRBV11-1; D: TRBD2; CDR3: CASSRDYSYEQYF; DNA: TGTGCCAGCAGTCGGGACTATTCCTACGAGCAGTACTTC
J: TRBJ2-1; size: NA; V: TRBV5-1; D: TRBD2; CDR3: CASSFTGTSGRTPYNEQFF; DNA: TGCGCCAGCAGTTTTACCGGGACTAGCGGGAGAACCCCCTACAATGAGCAGTTCTTC
J: TRBJ2-2; size: NA; V: TRBV9; D: NA; CDR3: CASSVAGVPTGELFF; DNA: TGTGCCAGCAGCGTAGCTGGAGTCCCCACCGGGGAGCTGTTTTTT
J: TRBJ2-1; size: many; V: TRBV11-2; D: TRBD1; CDR3: CASSFIRQGEQFF; DNA: TGTGCCAGCAGCTTTATTCGACAGGGAGAGCAGTTCTTC
J: TRBJ1-1; size: few; V: TRBV9; D: NA; CDR3: CASSVTQGREAFF; DNA: TGTGCCAGCAGCGTTACCCAGGGGAGGGAAGCTTTCTTT
J: TRBJ1-2; size: many; V: TRBV27; D: NA; CDR3: CATLETGLANYGYTF; DNA: TGCGCCACCCTAGAAACAGGTTTAGCTAACTATGGCTACACCTTC
J: TRBJ2-3; size: NA; V: TRBV4-1; D: NA; CDR3: CASSQGGRAGTDTQYF; DNA: TGCGCCAGCAGCCAAGGAGGGAGAGCGGGCACAGATACGCAGTATTTT
J: TRBJ2-6; size: once; V: TRBV9; D: NA; CDR3: CASSGTGQGSSGANVLTF; DNA: TGTGCCAGCAGCGGGACTGGTCAGGGATCCTCTGGGGCCAACGTCCTGACTTTC
J: TRBJ1-3; size: many; V: TRBV2; D: NA; CDR3: CASSGTRQATIYF; DNA: TGTGCCAGCAGTGGGACGAGACAAGCCACCATATATTTT
J: TRBJ1-2; size: many; V: TRBV29-1; D: NA; CDR3: CSVRVANYGYTF; DNA: TGCAGCGTCAGGGTAGCTAACTATGGCTACACCTTC
J: TRBJ2-1; size: few; V: TRBV19; D: TRBD2; CDR3: CASSSGGGYNEQFF; DNA: TGTGCCAGTTCTAGCGGGGGGGGTTACAATGAGCAGTTCTTC
J: TRBJ2-1; size: many; V: TRBV6-1; D: TRBD1; CDR3: CASSDQTGNYNEQFF; DNA: TGTGCCAGCAGTGATCAGACAGGGAACTACAATGAGCAGTTCTTC
J: TRBJ1-2; size: NA; V: TRBV28; D: NA; CDR3: CAGSLTGARNGYTF; DNA: TGTGCCGGCAGTTTAACGGGGGCGAGGAATGGCTACACCTTC
J: TRBJ2-7; size: NA; V: TRBV13; D: TRBD2; CDR3: CASSLGFGRANEQYF; DNA: TGTGCCAGCAGCTTAGGATTCGGGAGGGCCAACGAGCAGTACTTC
J: TRBJ2-5; size: few; V: TRBV7-6; D: TRBD2; CDR3: CASSLEGTSGSGETQYF; DNA: TGTGCCAGCAGCTTAGAAGGGACTAGCGGGAGCGGAGAGACCCAGTACTTC
J: TRBJ2-7; size: NA; V: TRBV20-1; D: NA; CDR3: CSARDPASRGRGEQYF; DNA: TGCAGTGCTAGAGATCCCGCCAGCAGGGGCCGTGGCGAGCAGTACTTC
J: TRBJ2-1; size: many; V: TRBV20-1; D: NA; CDR3: CSARRAGHTNEQFF; DNA: TGCAGTGCTAGGCGGGCAGGCCACACCAATGAGCAGTTCTTC
J: TRBJ2-1; size: many; V: TRBV3-1; D: NA; CDR3: CASSQGTRGKYEQFF; DNA: TGTGCCAGCAGCCAAGGGACGAGGGGAAAATACGAGCAGTTCTTC
J: TRBJ2-3; size: many; V: TRBV30; D: NA; CDR3: CAWSRNSGTDTQYF; DNA: TGTGCCTGGAGTAGGAATAGCGGCACAGATACGCAGTATTTT
J: TRBJ2-7; size: few; V: TRBV18; D: TRBD2; CDR3: CASSLRKAGGSDEQYF; DNA: TGTGCCAGCTCCCTCCGTAAAGCGGGAGGGTCCGACGAGCAGTACTTC
J: TRBJ1-5; size: many; V: TRBV28; D: NA; CDR3: CASTPTGNNQPQHF; DNA: TGTGCCAGCACCCCAACAGGGAACAATCAGCCCCAGCATTTT
J: TRBJ2-2; size: few; V: TRBV3-1; D: NA; CDR3: CASSQVRQSGELFF; DNA: TGTGCCAGCAGCCAAGTTCGCCAGTCCGGGGAGCTGTTTTTT
J: TRBJ1-6; size: NA; V: TRBV9; D: TRBD1; CDR3: CASSPNPGQFNSPLHF; DNA: TGTGCCAGCAGCCCAAACCCGGGACAGTTTAATTCACCCCTCCACTTT